The source of this T cell receptor (beta chain) is a study of ipilimumab plus nivolumab after autologous stem cell transplantation. On the study more broadly: A median of about 8 nivolumab and 5 ipilimumab doses were given. The myeloma cohort included high-risk transplant-naive patients and patients relapsing within 3 years of a first autologous transplant. Study observations and caveats: Per the authors, repertoire, Treg and microbiota data justify further study.

Starting 14 to 28 days after autologous transplant, ipilimumab 1 mg/kg was given. The table came from immunoSEQ multiplex PCR; TCRdb's copy has only in-frame clones and leaves some out. Found here are several thousand clones, 60% to 80% of them singletons; the top ten hold about 17%. On this clone itself: What it recognizes is unknown.

The origin of this receptor is a female donor with multiple myeloma. Specimen: PBMCs, collected in a trial of ipilimumab plus nivolumab as post-transplant consolidation.

The CDR3 coding sequence is TGTGCCAGCAGTGCTGGAGGGGGTTTCTACGAGCAGTACTTC. Its protein is CASSAGGGFYEQYF. This chain uses TRBV27 with TRBJ2-7; D possibly uses TRBD1 or TRBD2 (6 bases each). This CDR3 contains 14 residues. Germline lookup yields CDR1 MNHEY and CDR2 SMNVEV (reference sequence). With 5 bases removed from V and 3 bases from J, the gap between germline ends came to 14 bases.